The subject of this entry is one TCR beta chain. Amplification of TCR beta CDR3 regions used RNA as the template. The HTBI primer set was used in a first-round RT-PCR of the TCR CDR3. TCRdb reprocessed the multiplex PCR reads via MiXCR and lists one record per CDR3 protein. Of about 840,000 distinct CDR3 sequences listed, approximately 40% are singletons. The data were taken from a study of T cells in Graves' hyperthyroidism and ophthalmopathy. The sequenced sample was blood. The receptor's source is a man aged 18 to 29 with Graves' hyperthyroidism.

The CDR3 nucleotides read TGTGCCAGCAGTCGGCGTGACACCTTGACTTTC. As protein: CASSRRDTLTF. The chain combines TRBV2 with TRBJ2-6; D not resolved. Germline V lookup: CDR1 SNHLY, CDR2 FYNNEI. This CDR3 is built from 11 residues. With 5 bases removed from V and 17 bases from J, the gap between germline ends came to 13 bases.